The 10 T cell receptor beta chains given below trace back to one sample, sequenced in a study of blood T cell repertoires in COVID-19. Measured with immunoSEQ multiplex PCR; TCRdb has only the in-frame clones, and not every one. In the table there are under 300,000 clones, 85% to 90% of which are singletons. The specimen was peripheral blood. Source of these receptors: a woman aged 35 to 49 who had recovered from COVID-19.

V is TRBV3-1 (or the pseudogene TRBV3-2) and J is TRBJ2-1; D gene unclear. The CDR3 spans 12 residues. Germline CDR1 is LGHDT and CDR2 is YNNKEL (reference sequence). V gave up 1 base and J gave up 8 bases, with 6 bases separating them. Here the CDR3 DNA reads TGTGCCAGCAGCCAAGCGTTAGATGAGCAGTTCTTC. Encoded protein: CASSQALDEQFF.

The V and J genes are TRBV19 and TRBJ1-2; tentatively, D is TRBD1 (6 bases). The CDR3 consists of 14 residues. CDR1 and CDR2 (germline): LNHDA, SQIVND (reference sequence). V was cut by 5 bases and J by 4 bases, with 14 bases left in between. The CDR3 here is CASSQQDSLYGYTF. In DNA form, the CDR3 reads TGTGCCAGTAGTCAACAGGACAGTCTCTATGGCTACACCTTC. The variable domain in full, with the rest retrieved from reference TRBV19 and TRBJ1-2, is DGGITQSPKYLFRKEGQNVTLSCEQNLNHDAMYWYRQDPGQGLRLIYYSQIVNDFQKGDIAEGYSVSREKKESFPLTVTSAQKNPTAFYLCASSQQDSLYGYTFGSGTRLTVV.

The CDR3 reads CASSSGDFSNQPQHF. The CDR3 region has the DNA TGTGCCAGCAGTTCAGGGGATTTTAGCAATCAGCCCCAGCATTTT. The rearrangement uses TRBV28 and TRBJ1-5; D possibly corresponds to TRBD1 (6 bases). CDR3 size: 15 residues. Trimming stripped 4 bases from V and 0 bases from J, with 10 bases between. Germline CDR1 is MDHEN and CDR2 is SYDVKM. The variable domain in full, with the rest retrieved from reference TRBV28 and TRBJ1-5, is DVKVTQSSRYLVKRTGEKVFLECVQDMDHENMFWYRQDPGLGLRLIYFSYDVKMKEKGDIPEGYSVSREKKERFSLILESASTNQTSMYLCASSSGDFSNQPQHFGDGTRLSIL.

The genes are TRBV5-4 and TRBJ1-6; no clear D. This CDR3 has 14 amino acids. Germline V gene data show CDR1 as SGHNT and CDR2 as YYREEE (reference sequence). V was clipped by 5 bases and J by 5 bases, with 11 bases between them. CDR3 region: CASSWRVDNSPLHF. The CDR3 coding sequence is TGTGCCAGCAGTTGGAGGGTGGATAATTCACCCCTCCACTTT. Supplemented by reference TRBV5-4 and TRBJ1-6, the full variable domain reads ETGVTQSPTHLIKTRGQQVTLRCSSQSGHNTVSWYQQALGQGPQFIFQYYREEENGRGNFPPRFSGLQFPNYSSELNVNALELDDSALYLCASSWRVDNSPLHFGNGTRLTVT.

This clone was seen only once. The chain joins TRBV2 to TRBJ2-7, with 8 bases fitting TRBD1. This CDR3 region has 12 residues. J lost 2 bases, V lost 8 bases, and 2 bases had no gene match. Germline V gives CDR1 SNHLY, CDR2 FYNNEI. The CDR3 nucleotides are TGTGCCAGCCGGACAGGGACCTACGAGCAGTACTTC. Its protein product is CASRTGTYEQYF.

V is TRBV27 and J is TRBJ2-5; D might be TRBD1 (5 bases). Germline lookup yields CDR1 MNHEY and CDR2 SMNVEV (reference sequence). The length of the CDR3 is 12 residues. V lost 6 bases, J lost 6 bases, and 11 bases lay in between. In DNA, the CDR3 is TGTGCCAGCAGAGAAGGGGTAAAGACCCAGTACTTC. Translated, it gives CASREGVKTQYF.

The J gene is TRBJ1-2, the V gene TRBV6-5, with D unresolved. The CDR3 spans 13 residues. CDR1 and CDR2 (germline): MNHEY, SVGAGI. The V end lost 4 bases, the J end lost 7 bases, and 13 bases lay between the germline ends. Written as DNA, the CDR3 is TGTGCCAGCAGTTTATTGGACGGAGGTGGCTACACCTTC. As protein: CASSLLDGGGYTF.

This clone was seen only once. The V call is TRBV6-6, the J call TRBJ2-3, with TRBD2 matching over 7 bases. Germline CDR1 MNHNY, CDR2 SVGAGI (reference sequence). The V segment lost 5 bases and the J segment 0 bases; nucleotides outside the gene matches: 11. The CDR3 extends over 17 amino acids. DNA of the CDR3: TGTGCCAGCAGTCACGCCGAACTAGCGCCAAGCACAGATACGCAGTATTTT. Encoded protein: CASSHAELAPSTDTQYF.

The CDR3 DNA is TGTGCCAGCAGACCCCAGGCAACTAATGAAAAACTGTTTTTT. It yields the protein CASRPQATNEKLFF. The chain recombines TRBV28 with TRBJ1-4, with no clear D. Looked up from germline, CDR1 is MDHEN and CDR2 is SYDVKM. This CDR3 has 14 residues. V lost 6 bases and J 0 bases, leaving 8 bases between the germline ends.

The J gene is TRBJ2-2, the V gene TRBV5-6; 7 bases align to TRBD1. CDR1 SGHDT and CDR2 YYEEEE come from the germline V gene. The length of the CDR3 is 15 residues. Trimming took 3 bases from V and 4 from J; bases not matched to a gene: 6. CDR3 sequence reads: CASSSEDRLTGELFF. CDR3 sequence (DNA): TGTGCCAGCAGCTCGGAGGACAGGCTCACCGGGGAGCTGTTTTTT.